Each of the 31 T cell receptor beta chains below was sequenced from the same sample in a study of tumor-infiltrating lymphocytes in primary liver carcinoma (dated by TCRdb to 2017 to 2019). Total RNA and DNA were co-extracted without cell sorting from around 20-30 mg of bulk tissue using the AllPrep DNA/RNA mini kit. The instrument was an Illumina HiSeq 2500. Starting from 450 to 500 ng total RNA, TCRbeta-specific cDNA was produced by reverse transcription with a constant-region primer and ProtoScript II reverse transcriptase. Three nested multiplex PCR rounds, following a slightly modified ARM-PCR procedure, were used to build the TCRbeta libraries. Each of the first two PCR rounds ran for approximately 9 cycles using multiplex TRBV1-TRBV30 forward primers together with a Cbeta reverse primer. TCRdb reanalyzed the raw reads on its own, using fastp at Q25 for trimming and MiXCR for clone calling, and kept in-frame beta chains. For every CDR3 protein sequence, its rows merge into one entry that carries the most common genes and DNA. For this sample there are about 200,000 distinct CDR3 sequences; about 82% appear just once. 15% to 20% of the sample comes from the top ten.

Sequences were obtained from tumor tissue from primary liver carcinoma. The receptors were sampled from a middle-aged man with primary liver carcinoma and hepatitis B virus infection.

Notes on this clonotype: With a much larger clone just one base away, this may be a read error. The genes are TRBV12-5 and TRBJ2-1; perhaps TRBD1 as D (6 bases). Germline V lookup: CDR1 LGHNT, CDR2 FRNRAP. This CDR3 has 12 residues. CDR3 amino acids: CTSGLQGGEQFF. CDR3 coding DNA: TGTACTAGTGGTCTCCAAGGGGGTGAGCAGTTCTTC.

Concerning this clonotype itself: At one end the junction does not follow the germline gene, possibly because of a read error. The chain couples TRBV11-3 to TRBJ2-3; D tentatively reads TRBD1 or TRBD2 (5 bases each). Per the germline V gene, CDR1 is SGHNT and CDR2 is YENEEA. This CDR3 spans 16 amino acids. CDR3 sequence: CVSSLDSGSITETQYF. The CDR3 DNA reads TGTGTCAGCAGCTTAGACAGTGGGAGTATAACAGAAACGCAGTACTTT.

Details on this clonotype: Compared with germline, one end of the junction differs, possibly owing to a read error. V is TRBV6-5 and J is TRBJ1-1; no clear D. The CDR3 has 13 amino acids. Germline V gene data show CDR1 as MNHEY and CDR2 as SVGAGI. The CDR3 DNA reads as TGTACCAGCAGATCGCGCAGGAACACTGAAGCTTTCTTT. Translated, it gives CTSRSRRNTEAFF.

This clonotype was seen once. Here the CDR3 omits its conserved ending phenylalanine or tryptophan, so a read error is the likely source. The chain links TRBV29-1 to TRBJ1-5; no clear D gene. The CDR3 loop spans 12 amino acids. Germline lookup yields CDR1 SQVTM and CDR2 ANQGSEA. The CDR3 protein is CGAADGDQPQHY. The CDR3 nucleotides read TGCGGCGCCGCGGACGGCGATCAGCCCCAGCATTAT.

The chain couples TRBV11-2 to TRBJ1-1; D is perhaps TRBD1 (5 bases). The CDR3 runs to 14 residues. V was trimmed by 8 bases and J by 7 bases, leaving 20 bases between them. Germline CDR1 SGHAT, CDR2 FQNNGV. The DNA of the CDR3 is TGTGCCAGCTTAGATCGGGGCCCGCCTGGTGAAGCTTTCTTT. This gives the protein CASLDRGPPGEAFF.

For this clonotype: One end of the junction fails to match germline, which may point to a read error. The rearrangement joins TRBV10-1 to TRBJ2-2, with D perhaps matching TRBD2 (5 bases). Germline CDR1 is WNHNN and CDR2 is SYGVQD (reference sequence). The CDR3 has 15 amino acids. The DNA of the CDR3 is TGCGCCAGCAATGAGTTTAGCGTGCGAACCGGGGAGCTGTTTTTT. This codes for CASNEFSVRTGELFF.

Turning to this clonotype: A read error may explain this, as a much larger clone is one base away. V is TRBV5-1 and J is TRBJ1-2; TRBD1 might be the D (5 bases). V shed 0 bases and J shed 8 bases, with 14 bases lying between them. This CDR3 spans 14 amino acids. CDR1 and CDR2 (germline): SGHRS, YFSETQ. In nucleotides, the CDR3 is TGCGCCAGCAGCTTGGAGGCCAGGGATTACGGCTACACCTTC. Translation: CASSLEARDYGYTF.

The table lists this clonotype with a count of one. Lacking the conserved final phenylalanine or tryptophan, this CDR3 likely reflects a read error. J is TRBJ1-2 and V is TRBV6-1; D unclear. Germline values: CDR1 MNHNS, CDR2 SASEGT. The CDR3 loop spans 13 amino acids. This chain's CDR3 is CASSDRLFYDYTI. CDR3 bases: TGCGCCAGCAGTGACCGACTGTTCTATGACTACACCATC.

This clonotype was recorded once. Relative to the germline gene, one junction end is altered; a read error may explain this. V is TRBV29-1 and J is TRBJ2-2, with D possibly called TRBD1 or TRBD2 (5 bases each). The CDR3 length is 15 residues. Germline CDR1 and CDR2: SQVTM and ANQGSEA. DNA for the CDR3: TGCAGCGCTCTTACTACCGGGGCGAACACCGAGGAGCTGTTTTTT. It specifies CSALTTGANTEELFF.

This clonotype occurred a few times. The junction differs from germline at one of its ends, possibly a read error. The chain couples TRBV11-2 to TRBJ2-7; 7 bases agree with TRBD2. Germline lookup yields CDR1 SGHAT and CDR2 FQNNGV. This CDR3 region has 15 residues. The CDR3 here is CTSSLAGGNHDEQYF. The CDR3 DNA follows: TGTACCAGTAGCTTAGCGGGCGGGAATCACGACGAGCAGTACTTC.

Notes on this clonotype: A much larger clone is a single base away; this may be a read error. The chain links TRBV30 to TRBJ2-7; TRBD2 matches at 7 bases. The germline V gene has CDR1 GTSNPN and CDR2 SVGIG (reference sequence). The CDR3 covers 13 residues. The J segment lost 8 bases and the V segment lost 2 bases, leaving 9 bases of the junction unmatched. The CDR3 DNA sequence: TGTGCCTGGAGTTCCGGACTAGAGGGCAAGCAGTACTTC. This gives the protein CAWSSGLEGKQYF. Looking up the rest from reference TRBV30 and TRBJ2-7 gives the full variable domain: SQTIHQWPATLVQPVGSPLSLECTVEGTSNPNLYWYRQAAGRGLQLLFYSVGIGQISSEVPQNLSASRPQDRQFILSSKKLLLSDSGFYLCAWSSGLEGKQYFGPGTRLTVT.

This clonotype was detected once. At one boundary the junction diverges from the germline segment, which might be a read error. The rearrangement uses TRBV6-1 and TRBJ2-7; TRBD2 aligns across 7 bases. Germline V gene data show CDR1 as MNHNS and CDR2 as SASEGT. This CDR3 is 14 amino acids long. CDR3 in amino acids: CASMVAGSSYEQYF. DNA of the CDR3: TGTGCCAGCATGGTAGCGGGCAGCTCCTACGAGCAGTATTTC.

Written as DNA, the CDR3 is TGTGCCAGCATCCCGACTTGCGGGCGACAAGAGACCCAGTACTTC. It specifies CASIPTCGRQETQYF. The chain uses TRBV5-4 and TRBJ2-5; TRBD2 is a possible D gene (5 bases). Germline assignment: CDR1 SGHNT and CDR2 YYREEE (reference sequence). V was shortened by 6 bases and J by 2 bases, with 17 bases between the two germline ends. This CDR3 contains 15 residues. Full variable domain (remainder filled in from reference TRBV5-4 and TRBJ2-5): ETGVTQSPTHLIKTRGQQVTLRCSSQSGHNTVSWYQQALGQGPQFIFQYYREEENGRGNFPPRFSGLQFPNYSSELNVNALELDDSALYLCASIPTCGRQETQYFGPGTRLLVL.

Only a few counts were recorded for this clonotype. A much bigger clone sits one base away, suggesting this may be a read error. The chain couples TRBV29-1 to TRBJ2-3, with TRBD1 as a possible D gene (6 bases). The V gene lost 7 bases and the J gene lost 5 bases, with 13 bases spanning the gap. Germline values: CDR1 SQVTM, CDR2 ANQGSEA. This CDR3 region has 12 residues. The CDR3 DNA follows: TGCAGCGACACCAGGGGCGTAGATACGCAGTATTTT. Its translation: CSDTRGVDTQYF.

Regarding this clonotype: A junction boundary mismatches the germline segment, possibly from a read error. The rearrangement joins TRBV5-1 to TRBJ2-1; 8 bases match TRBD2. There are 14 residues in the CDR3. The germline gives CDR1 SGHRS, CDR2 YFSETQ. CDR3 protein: CASRPSSGYNEQSF. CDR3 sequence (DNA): TGCGCCAGCAGACCTTCTAGCGGGTACAATGAGCAGTCCTTC.

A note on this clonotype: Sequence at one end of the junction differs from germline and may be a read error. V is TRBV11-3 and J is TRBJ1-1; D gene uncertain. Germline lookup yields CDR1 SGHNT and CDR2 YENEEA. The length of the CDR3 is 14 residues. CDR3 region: CASSLSRMNTEAIF. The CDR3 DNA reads TGTGCCAGCAGCTTATCTCGTATGAACACTGAAGCTATCTTT.

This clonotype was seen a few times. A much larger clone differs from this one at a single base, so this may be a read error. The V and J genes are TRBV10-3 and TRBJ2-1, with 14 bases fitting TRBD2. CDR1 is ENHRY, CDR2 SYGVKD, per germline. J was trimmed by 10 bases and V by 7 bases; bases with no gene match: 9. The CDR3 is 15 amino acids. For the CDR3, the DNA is TGTGCCATCACTGCGACTAGCGGGAGGGCCGTGGAGCAGTTCTTC. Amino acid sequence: CAITATSGRAVEQFF.

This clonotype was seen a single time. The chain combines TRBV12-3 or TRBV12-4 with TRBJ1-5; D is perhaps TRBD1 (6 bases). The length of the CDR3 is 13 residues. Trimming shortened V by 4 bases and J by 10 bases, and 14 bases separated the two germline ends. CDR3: CASSSGMGHPQHF. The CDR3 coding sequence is TGTGCCAGCAGTTCAGGCATGGGACATCCCCAGCATTTT.

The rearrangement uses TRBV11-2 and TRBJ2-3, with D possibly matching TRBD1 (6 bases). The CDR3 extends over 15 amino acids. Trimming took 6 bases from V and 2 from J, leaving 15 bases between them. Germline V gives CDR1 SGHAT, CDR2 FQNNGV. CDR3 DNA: TGTGCCAGCAGAAAAAGTACAGGGAACACAGATACGCAGTATTTT. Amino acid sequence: CASRKSTGNTDTQYF. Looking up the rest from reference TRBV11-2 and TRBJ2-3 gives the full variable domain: EAGVAQSPRYKIIEKRQSVAFWCNPISGHATLYWYQQILGQGPKLLIQFQNNGVVDDSQLPKDRFSAERLKGVDSTLKIQPAKLEDSAVYLCASRKSTGNTDTQYFGPGTRLTVL.

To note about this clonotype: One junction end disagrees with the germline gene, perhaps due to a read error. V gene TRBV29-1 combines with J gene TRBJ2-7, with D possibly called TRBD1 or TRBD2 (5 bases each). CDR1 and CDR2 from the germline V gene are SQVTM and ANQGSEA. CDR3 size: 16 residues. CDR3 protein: CSAITSGTRTPYEQYF. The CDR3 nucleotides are TGCAGCGCCATAACATCTGGGACCCGCACTCCCTATGAGCAGTACTTC.

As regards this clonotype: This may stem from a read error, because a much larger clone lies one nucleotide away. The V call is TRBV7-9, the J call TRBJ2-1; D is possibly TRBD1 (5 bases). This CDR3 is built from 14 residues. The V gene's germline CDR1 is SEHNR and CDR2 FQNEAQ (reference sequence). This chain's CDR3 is CASSGAKGGNEQVF. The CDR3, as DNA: TGTGCCAGCAGCGGGGCCAAGGGTGGCAATGAGCAGGTCTTC.

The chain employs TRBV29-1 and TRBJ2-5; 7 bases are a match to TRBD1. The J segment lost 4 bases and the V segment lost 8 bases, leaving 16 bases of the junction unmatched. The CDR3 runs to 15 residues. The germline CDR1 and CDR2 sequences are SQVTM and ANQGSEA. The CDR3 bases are TGCAGCATTGTTCTCCACGCGACAGGGAGAGAGACCCAGTACTTC. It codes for CSIVLHATGRETQYF.

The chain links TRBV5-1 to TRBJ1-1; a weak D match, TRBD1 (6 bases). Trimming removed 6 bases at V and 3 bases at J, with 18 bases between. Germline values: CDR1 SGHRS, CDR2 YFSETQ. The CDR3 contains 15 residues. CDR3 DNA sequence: TGCGCCAGCACCCAAGAAGGGGGTGCCTACACTGAAGCTTTCTTT. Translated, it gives CASTQEGGAYTEAFF.

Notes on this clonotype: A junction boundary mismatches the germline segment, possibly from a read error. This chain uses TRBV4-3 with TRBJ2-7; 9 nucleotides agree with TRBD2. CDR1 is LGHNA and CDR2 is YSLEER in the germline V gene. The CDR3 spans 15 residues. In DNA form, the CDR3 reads TGCGCCAGCATCCAAGAGCGAGCGGGAGGCTACGAGCAGTATTTC. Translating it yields CASIQERAGGYEQYF.

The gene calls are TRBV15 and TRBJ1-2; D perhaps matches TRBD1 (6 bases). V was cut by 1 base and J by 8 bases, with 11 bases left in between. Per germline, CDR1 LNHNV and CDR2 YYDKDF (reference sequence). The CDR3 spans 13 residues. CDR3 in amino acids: CATSRGQGLGYTF. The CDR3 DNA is TGTGCCACCAGCAGAGGCCAGGGGTTAGGCTACACCTTC. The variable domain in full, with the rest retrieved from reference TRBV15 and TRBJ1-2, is DAMVIQNPRYQVTQFGKPVTLSCSQTLNHNVMYWYQQKSSQAPKLLFHYYDKDFNNEADTPDNFQSRRPNTSFCFLDIRSPGLGDTAMYLCATSRGQGLGYTFGSGTRLTVV.

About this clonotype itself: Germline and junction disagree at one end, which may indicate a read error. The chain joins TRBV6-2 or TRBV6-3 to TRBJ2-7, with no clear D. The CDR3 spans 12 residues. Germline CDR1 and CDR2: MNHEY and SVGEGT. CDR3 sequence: CTSSYSIYEQYF. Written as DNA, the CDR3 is TGTACCAGCAGTTACTCGATCTATGAGCAGTACTTC.

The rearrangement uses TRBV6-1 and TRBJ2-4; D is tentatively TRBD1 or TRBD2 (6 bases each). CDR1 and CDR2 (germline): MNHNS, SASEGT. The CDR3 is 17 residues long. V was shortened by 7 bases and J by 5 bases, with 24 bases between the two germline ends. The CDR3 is CASILLGAGGYQNIQYF. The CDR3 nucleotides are TGTGCCAGCATCCTCCTGGGGGCAGGAGGGTACCAAAACATTCAGTACTTC.

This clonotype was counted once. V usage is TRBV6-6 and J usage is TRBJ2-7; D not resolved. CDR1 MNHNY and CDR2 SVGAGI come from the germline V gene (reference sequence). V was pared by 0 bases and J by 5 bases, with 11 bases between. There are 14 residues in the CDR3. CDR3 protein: CASSYSGSFDEQYF. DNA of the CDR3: TGTGCCAGCAGTTACTCTGGCAGTTTCGACGAGCAGTACTTC.

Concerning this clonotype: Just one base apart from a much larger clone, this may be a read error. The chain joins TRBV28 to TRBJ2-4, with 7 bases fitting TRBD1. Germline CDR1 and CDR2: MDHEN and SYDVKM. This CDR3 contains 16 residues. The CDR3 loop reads CVSSLVRRQGQNIQYF. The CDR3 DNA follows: TGTGTCAGCAGTTTAGTTCGCAGACAGGGCCAAAACATTCAGTACTTC.

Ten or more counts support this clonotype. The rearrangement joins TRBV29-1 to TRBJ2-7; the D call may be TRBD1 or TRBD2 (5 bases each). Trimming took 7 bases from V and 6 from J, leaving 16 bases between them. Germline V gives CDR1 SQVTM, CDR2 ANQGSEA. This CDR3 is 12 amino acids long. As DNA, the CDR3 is TGCAGCGCCGGGGACCCTATGGGCGAGCAGTACTTC. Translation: CSAGDPMGEQYF.

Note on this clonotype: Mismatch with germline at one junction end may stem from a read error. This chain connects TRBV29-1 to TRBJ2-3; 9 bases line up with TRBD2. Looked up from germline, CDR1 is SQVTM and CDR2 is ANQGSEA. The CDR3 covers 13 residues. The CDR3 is CSAQRGDTDSQYF. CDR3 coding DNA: TGCAGCGCCCAGCGGGGGGACACAGATTCGCAGTATTTT.